This entry is about one T cell receptor beta chain. Per germline, CDR1 MNHNS and CDR2 SASEGT. The CDR3 consists of 16 residues. The V end lost 4 bases, the J end lost 3 bases, and 15 bases lay between the germline ends. This entry comes from a study of control samples from healthy donors and cancer patients. Method: immunoSEQ multiplex PCR; TCRdb's copy keeps in-frame clones and lacks some. This table holds 65,000 to 100,000 clones, about 87% found once. Sequenced sample: blood. V and J are TRBV6-1 and TRBJ1-4, with D perhaps TRBD1 (5 bases). The clonotype was recovered from a man aged 50 to 60 in good health. The CDR3 DNA reads TGTGCCAGCAGTGCCAACCCCCAGGGAGCTAATGAAAAACTGTTTTTT. It yields the protein CASSANPQGANEKLFF.